The next 19 T cell receptor beta chains were all read from a single sample in a study of cytomegalovirus exposure and HLA in healthy donors. Both 60 Vbeta primers and 13 Jbeta primers went into the PCR. The protocol was immunoSEQ multiplex PCR, while the TCRdb copy is restricted to in-frame clones and leaves out a portion. This sample has 120,000 or so clones, with approximately 15% found just once. Sequencing used PBMCs. The origin of the receptors is a woman between 18 and 29 years old in good health and CMV-seronegative.

This clone was recorded a few times. The chain couples TRBV29-1 to TRBJ2-7, with TRBD1 matching 10 bases. Germline V CDR1 and CDR2: SQVTM, ANQGSEA. The CDR3 is 13 residues long. Trimming took 6 bases from V and 2 from J; bases not matched to a gene: 4. The CDR3, as DNA: TGCAGCGTAGGGACAGGGGTCCCCTACGAGCAGTACTTC. Its protein product is CSVGTGVPYEQYF.

This clone was observed a few times. The chain has TRBV13 and TRBJ2-2; D gene unclear. The CDR3 is made up of 14 amino acids. Between the trimmed V and J ends, which lost 0 bases and 1 base, there was a span of 3 bases. CDR1 and CDR2 from the germline V gene are PRHDT and FYEKMQ (reference sequence). The CDR3 here is CASSLGRNTGELFF. In DNA form, the CDR3 reads TGTGCCAGCAGCTTAGGCCGGAACACCGGGGAGCTGTTTTTT.

This clone has more than one count but fewer than ten. This chain joins TRBV7-3 and TRBJ2-1; TRBD1 is a possible D gene (6 bases). Deletions cut 5 bases from V and 7 bases from J, with 9 bases between. Germline V gives CDR1 SGHTA, CDR2 FQGTGA. CDR3 length equals 12 residues. This chain's CDR3 is CASSKQGNEQFF. DNA for the CDR3: TGTGCCAGCAGCAAACAGGGTAATGAGCAGTTCTTC.

This clone was seen repeatedly, ten times or more. The chain combines TRBV5-8 with TRBJ1-4, with D perhaps matching TRBD1 (5 bases). The CDR3 has 17 residues. CDR1 and CDR2 from the germline V gene are SGHTS and YDEGEE. V was trimmed by 4 bases and J by 6 bases, leaving 22 bases between them. The CDR3 protein is CASSPRRGSRDYEKLFF. The CDR3 nucleotides are TGTGCCAGCAGCCCCCGAAGGGGTAGCCGGGACTATGAAAAACTGTTTTTT.

This clone was detected a few times. The CDR3 spells CASSYRGGYEQYF. CDR3 nucleotides: TGTGCCAGCAGCTACCGGGGGGGGTACGAGCAGTACTTC. The chain links TRBV5-6 to TRBJ2-7; 8 bases align to TRBD2. Germline-derived CDR1 and CDR2 are SGHDT and YYEEEE. This CDR3 has 13 amino acids. V lost 3 bases and J lost 4; bases outside the gene matches: 3. Together with reference TRBV5-6 and TRBJ2-7, the CDR3 gives the full variable domain: DAGVTQSPTHLIKTRGQQVTLRCSPKSGHDTVSWYQQALGQGPQFIFQYYEEEERQRGNFPDRFSGHQFPNYSSELNVNALLLGDSALYLCASSYRGGYEQYFGPGTRLTVT.

Only a few counts were recorded for this clone. The gene calls are TRBV27 and TRBJ1-1; D may be TRBD1 (6 bases). Trimming left V 6 bases short and J 10 bases short, with 21 bases between. The CDR3 spans 14 residues. Germline lookup yields CDR1 MNHEY and CDR2 SMNVEV (reference sequence). This CDR3 is CASSHTKGGRTAFF. CDR3 bases: TGTGCCAGCAGCCATACAAAGGGGGGGCGCACAGCTTTCTTT.

The J gene is TRBJ2-7, the V gene TRBV5-6; TRBD1 matches at 9 bases. V gave up 3 bases and J gave up 5 bases; unmatched junction bases: 6. CDR1 is SGHDT and CDR2 is YYEEEE in the germline V gene. The CDR3 is 14 residues long. Here the CDR3 DNA reads TGTGCCAGCAGCTCGACAGGGGGGTGGAACGAGCAGTACTTC. Translated, it gives CASSSTGGWNEQYF.

In its sample, this clone was seen a few times. The rearrangement links TRBV29-1 to TRBJ2-1; TRBD2 agrees at 8 bases. With V trimmed by 6 bases and J by 4 bases, 2 bases remained unmatched. The CDR3 totals 12 residues. The germline V gene encodes CDR1 SQVTM and CDR2 ANQGSEA. The CDR3 here is CSVGLGYNEQFF. The CDR3 DNA follows: TGCAGCGTGGGACTAGGATACAATGAGCAGTTCTTC.

The genes are TRBV7-2 and TRBJ1-4, with unresolved D. This CDR3 has 16 amino acids. V was cut by 6 bases and J by 0 bases, with 14 bases left in between. Germline V gene data show CDR1 as SGHTA and CDR2 as FQGNSA. The CDR3 DNA reads TGTGCCAGCAGTCCCCAGAGCGGGGCAACTAATGAAAAACTGTTTTTT. It translates to CASSPQSGATNEKLFF.

This clone was seen only a few times. The chain joins TRBV28 to TRBJ1-2; a weak D match, TRBD1 (6 bases). V gave up 5 bases and J gave up 6 bases, with 19 bases separating them. Germline-derived CDR1 and CDR2 are MDHEN and SYDVKM. This CDR3 region has 15 residues. CDR3 bases: TGTGCCAGCAGTCGGTCAGGGGCAATATTTGATGGCTACACCTTC. It translates to CASSRSGAIFDGYTF.

This clone has just a few counts. The rearrangement joins TRBV5-1 to TRBJ2-1; TRBD2 aligns across 8 bases. Per the germline V gene, CDR1 is SGHRS and CDR2 is YFSETQ. J lost 6 bases, V lost 5 bases, and 13 bases had no gene match. This CDR3 comprises 16 residues. CDR3 coding DNA: TGCGCCAGCAGTCCCTGGGCGCGGGGGGCCGGCAATGAGCAGTTCTTC. This gives the protein CASSPWARGAGNEQFF. The variable domain in full, completed from reference TRBV5-1 and TRBJ2-1, reads KAGVTQTPRYLIKTRGQQVTLSCSPISGHRSVSWYQQTPGQGLQFLFEYFSETQRNKGNFPGRFSGRQFSNSRSEMNVSTLELGDSALYLCASSPWARGAGNEQFFGPGTRLTVL.

The V gene is TRBV6-5, the J gene TRBJ2-7; 8 bases agree with TRBD1. The CDR3 is 15 amino acids. Germline CDR1 and CDR2: MNHEY and SVGAGI. Unmatched junction bases numbered 6, after V lost 5 bases and J lost 0 bases. This chain's CDR3 is CASSPGQGLSYEQYF. In DNA, the CDR3 is TGTGCCAGCAGTCCCGGACAGGGACTCTCCTACGAGCAGTACTTC.

The chain is built from TRBV7-9 and TRBJ2-3, with D perhaps TRBD2 (6 bases). The germline CDR1 and CDR2 sequences are SEHNR and FQNEAQ (reference sequence). Trimming stripped 0 bases from V and 3 bases from J, with 13 bases between. The CDR3 loop spans 16 amino acids. CDR3 coding DNA: TGTGCCAGCAGCTTAGCTATTAGCGGTGGAACAGATACGCAGTATTTT. It translates to CASSLAISGGTDTQYF.

The gene calls are TRBV12-5 and TRBJ2-7; 8 bases match TRBD2. Germline assignment: CDR1 LGHNT and CDR2 FRNRAP. V lost 0 bases, J lost 3 bases, and 4 bases stayed unmatched. CDR3 length: 15 amino acids. CDR3 in DNA: TGTGCTAGTGGTTTGGTAAACAGCGGGGGCTACGAGCAGTACTTC. Protein: CASGLVNSGGYEQYF.

This clone was seen a few times. V usage is TRBV5-1 and J usage is TRBJ2-5; 12 bases line up with TRBD2. The CDR3 covers 16 residues. After removal of 3 bases from V and 3 bases from J, the junction contained 6 bases not matched to a gene. Germline values: CDR1 SGHRS, CDR2 YFSETQ. The CDR3 sequence is CASSSQRTSGKETQYF. CDR3 coding DNA: TGCGCCAGCAGCTCCCAACGGACTAGCGGGAAAGAGACCCAGTACTTC.

V is TRBV27 and J is TRBJ2-3, with D possibly matching TRBD1 (6 bases). The CDR3 has 16 residues. Germline V gives CDR1 MNHEY, CDR2 SMNVEV (reference sequence). V dropped 5 bases and J dropped 2 bases, with 17 bases sitting between them. The DNA for the CDR3 is TGTGCCAGCAGTCATACTCCAGGGGTCAACACAGATACGCAGTATTTT. Protein product: CASSHTPGVNTDTQYF.

This sequence joins TRBV5-1 and TRBJ2-3, with TRBD2 identical over 15 bases. The CDR3 is 15 amino acids. V trimming: 4 bases; J trimming: 10 bases; junction bases outside the gene matches: 7. Germline-derived CDR1 and CDR2 are SGHRS and YFSETQ. The CDR3 here is CASSTGTSGGLAQYF. CDR3 in DNA: TGCGCCAGCAGCACGGGGACTAGCGGGGGGCTTGCGCAGTATTTT.

This chain links TRBV6-1 with TRBJ1-2; TRBD1 matches 9 bases. The trim removed 6 bases at V and 5 bases at J, leaving 7 bases unmatched. Per germline, CDR1 MNHNS and CDR2 SASEGT. The CDR3 totals 14 residues. The CDR3 coding sequence is TGTGCCAGCAGGACACCGGGACAGGGTTATGGCTACACCTTC. Translated: CASRTPGQGYGYTF.

This chain connects TRBV7-9 to TRBJ2-5; D unclear. The CDR3 spans 15 residues. Germline values: CDR1 SEHNR, CDR2 FQNEAQ (reference sequence). Trimming shortened V by 5 bases and J by 2 bases, and 15 bases separated the two germline ends. The CDR3 reads CASSLISAAQETQYF. CDR3 DNA sequence: TGTGCCAGCAGCCTTATATCGGCGGCGCAAGAGACCCAGTACTTC.